This passage covers 3 T cell receptor beta chains from one sample sequenced in a study of shared clonotypes between healthy human individuals. The data were produced by immunoSEQ multiplex PCR, yet TCRdb's version contains in-frame clones alone and is incomplete. The sample carries roughly 1,500,000 clones, 98% recorded once. The sequenced material came from naive CD4+ T cells sorted from blood. The subset is: CD45RA+ positively selected. These TCRs come from a man aged 25 to 45 in good health.

This clone was picked up one time. The chain recombines TRBV6-5 with TRBJ1-5; 7 bases line up with TRBD1. Trimming removed 6 bases from V and 2 bases from J; junction bases left unmatched: 7. The CDR3 consists of 15 residues. CDR1 and CDR2 (germline): MNHEY, SVGAGI. CDR3 nucleotides: TGTGCCAGCAGACTAGATGGGACAGGCAATCAGCCCCAGCATTTT. It is translated as CASRLDGTGNQPQHF.

This chain connects TRBV10-3 to TRBJ2-3; 11 nucleotides agree with TRBD2. This CDR3 has 15 amino acids. CDR1 and CDR2 (germline): ENHRY, SYGVKD. The V segment lost 9 bases and the J segment 1 base; nucleotides outside the gene matches: 6. CDR3 region: CAIGTSGRGTDTQYF. CDR3 sequence (DNA): TGTGCCATAGGGACTAGCGGTCGGGGCACAGATACGCAGTATTTT.

This chain connects TRBV5-3 to TRBJ2-7; the match to TRBD1 covers 8 bases. TRBV5-3 is an ORF, and what it does is uncertain. The CDR3 length is 16 residues. V lost 1 base to trimming and J lost 3 bases; unmatched junction nucleotides: 9. CDR3 in amino acids: CARSLFSGQGVYEQYF. CDR3 bases: TGTGCCAGAAGCTTGTTTTCTGGACAGGGTGTCTACGAGCAGTACTTC.